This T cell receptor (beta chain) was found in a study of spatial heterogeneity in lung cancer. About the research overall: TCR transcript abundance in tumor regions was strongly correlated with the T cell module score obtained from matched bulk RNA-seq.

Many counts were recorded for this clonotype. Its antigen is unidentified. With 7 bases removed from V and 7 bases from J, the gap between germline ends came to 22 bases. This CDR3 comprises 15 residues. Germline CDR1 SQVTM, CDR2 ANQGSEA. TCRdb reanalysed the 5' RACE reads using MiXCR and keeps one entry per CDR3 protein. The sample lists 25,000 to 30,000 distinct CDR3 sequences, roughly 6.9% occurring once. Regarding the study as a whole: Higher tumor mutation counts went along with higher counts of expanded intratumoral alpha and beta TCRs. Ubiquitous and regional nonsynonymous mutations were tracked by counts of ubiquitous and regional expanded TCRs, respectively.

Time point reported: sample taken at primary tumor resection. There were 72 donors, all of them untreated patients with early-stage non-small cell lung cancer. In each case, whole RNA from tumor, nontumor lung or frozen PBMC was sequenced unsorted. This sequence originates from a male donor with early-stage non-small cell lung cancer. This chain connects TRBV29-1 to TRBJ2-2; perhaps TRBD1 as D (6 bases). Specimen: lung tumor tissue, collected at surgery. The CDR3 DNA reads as TGCAGCGCTAGCAGGGGTTTGGTCCGTGGCGGGGAGCTGTTTTTT. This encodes CSASRGLVRGGELFF.